This T cell receptor beta chain was sequenced for a study of T cells after yellow fever vaccination. Turning to the study itself: Some fractions had low cell numbers, and these were prepared with SMART-Seq v4 Ultra Low Input. Study-wide results and limits: Contamination by abundant bulk-population clonotypes could be present in FACS-sorted repertoires. Post-booster reappearance was seen for most primary-vaccination clones (roughly 96% CD4, roughly 86% CD8).

The CDR3 has 13 amino acids. With 1 base clipped from V and 6 bases from J, the junction kept 3 bases outside the gene matches. In germline, CDR1 is DFQATT, CDR2 SNEGSKA (reference sequence). Remarks on this clonotype: Its antigen is currently unknown.

Researchers made TCR cDNA using 5'RACE template switching, and this step added a universal primer site and UMIs. MiXCR, applied by TCRdb to the 5' RACE reads, yields one record per CDR3 protein. Seen here are hundreds of thousands of distinct CDR3 sequences, about 15% observed once, and the top ten hold 15% to 20%. The sample was PBMCs, taken 5 days after the first yellow fever vaccination. The chain combines TRBV20-1 with TRBJ2-1, with 7 bases fitting TRBD2. This TCR derives from a man between 18 and 29 years old who received the YFV17D yellow fever vaccine. CDR3 coding DNA: TGCAGTGCTAGAGTTGGGGGGGGCAATGAGCAGTTCTTC. Its protein product is CSARVGGGNEQFF.